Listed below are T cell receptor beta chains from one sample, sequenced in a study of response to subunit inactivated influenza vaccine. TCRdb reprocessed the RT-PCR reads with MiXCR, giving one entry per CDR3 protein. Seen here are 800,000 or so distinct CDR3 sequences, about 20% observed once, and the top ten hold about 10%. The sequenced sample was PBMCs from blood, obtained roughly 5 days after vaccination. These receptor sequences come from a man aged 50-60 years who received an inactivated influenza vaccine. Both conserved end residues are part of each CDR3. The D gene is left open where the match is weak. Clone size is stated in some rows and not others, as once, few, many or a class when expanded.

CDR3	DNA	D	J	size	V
CAISEDFSYEQYF	TGTGCCATCAGTGAGGATTTCTCCTACGAGCAGTACTTC	NA	TRBJ2-7	NA	TRBV10-3
CASSQTQGASDTQYF	TGCGCCAGCAGCCAAACCCAGGGGGCCTCTGATACGCAGTATTTT	TRBD1	TRBJ2-3	NA	TRBV4-3
CATSRVMVGREQYF	TGTGCCACCAGCAGAGTAATGGTAGGGAGAGAGCAGTACTTC	NA	TRBJ2-7	few	TRBV15
CASSQDLFSGNTIYF	TGCGCCAGCAGCCAAGACTTATTCTCTGGAAACACCATATATTTT	NA	TRBJ1-3	NA	TRBV4-3
CASSLIAGGYSSSYNEQFF	TGTGCCAGCAGCTTAATAGCGGGGGGGTACTCGAGCTCCTACAATGAGCAGTTCTTC	TRBD2	TRBJ2-1	NA	TRBV11-1
CATSGRDNPSNEQFF	TGTGCCACCAGTGGCCGGGACAACCCATCCAATGAGCAGTTCTTC	NA	TRBJ2-1	many	TRBV24-1
CASSPPGLAGLSLAETQYF	TGTGCCAGCTCACCACCGGGACTAGCGGGATTATCTTTAGCGGAGACCCAGTACTTC	TRBD2	TRBJ2-5	few	TRBV18
CASRAAASAELFF	TGTGCCAGCAGAGCCGCGGCCTCGGCGGAGCTGTTTTTT	NA	TRBJ2-2	NA	TRBV7-7
CASSRGQGGFYEQYF	TGTGCCAGCAGCCGTGGGCAGGGGGGGTTCTACGAGCAGTACTTC	NA	TRBJ2-7	NA	TRBV5-6
CASSETRGETQYF	TGTGCCAGCAGTGAAACCAGAGGAGAGACCCAGTACTTC	NA	TRBJ2-5	NA	TRBV6-4
CASSEGWEDTEAFF	TGCGCCAGCAGTGAGGGGTGGGAGGACACTGAAGCTTTCTTT	NA	TRBJ1-1	NA	TRBV10-1
CASTPGQGQETQHF	TGCGCCAGCACCCCAGGACAGGGACAAGAGACCCAGCACTTC	TRBD1	TRBJ2-5	NA	TRBV5-1
CASSVAGPYGNTGELFF	TGCGCCAGCAGCGTGGCAGGGCCGTACGGGAACACCGGGGAGCTGTTTTTT	NA	TRBJ2-2	few	TRBV5-1
CSVEVSVAGGGEQFF	TGCAGCGTTGAGGTGTCGGTAGCGGGGGGGGGTGAGCAGTTCTTC	TRBD2	TRBJ2-1	NA	TRBV29-1
CATSRDAEETQYF	TGTGCCACCAGCAGAGACGCCGAAGAGACCCAGTACTTC	NA	TRBJ2-5	NA	TRBV15
CASSYTREALGNEQFF	TGTGCCAGCAGCTACACACGGGAGGCCTTAGGCAATGAGCAGTTCTTC	TRBD2	TRBJ2-1	few	TRBV5-6
CASSRQRDEQYF	TGCGCCAGCAGTCGACAGCGGGACGAGCAGTACTTC	NA	TRBJ2-7	NA	TRBV10-2
CASSRTHSGGSQETQYF	TGTGCCAGCAGCCGAACTCATAGCGGAGGTTCGCAAGAGACCCAGTACTTC	NA	TRBJ2-5	NA	TRBV7-2
CASRGGPSTDTQYF	TGTGCCTCTCGAGGCGGTCCTAGCACAGATACGCAGTATTTT	NA	TRBJ2-3	NA	TRBV9
CASSQLAGVRNTQYF	TGCGCCAGCAGCCAACTAGCGGGAGTCCGGAATACGCAGTATTTT	TRBD2	TRBJ2-3	NA	TRBV4-1
CASSSGQGYTF	TGCGCCAGCAGTTCGGGACAGGGCTACACCTTC	TRBD1	TRBJ1-2	few	TRBV5-1
CSALLRYPFF	TGCAGTGCTCTATTGCGATATCCGTTCTTC	NA	TRBJ2-1	few	TRBV20-1
CASSRQGPLLGHEQFF	TGTGCCAGCAGTAGACAGGGCCCTCTCTTGGGACATGAGCAGTTCTTC	TRBD1	TRBJ2-1	NA	TRBV7-3
CSAPGLAGVPYEQYF	TGCAGTGCTCCGGGACTAGCGGGAGTCCCCTACGAGCAGTACTTC	TRBD2	TRBJ2-7	NA	TRBV20-1
CASSPLSSGSSNEQFF	TGTGCCAGCTCACCTCTGAGTAGCGGGAGTAGCAATGAGCAGTTCTTC	TRBD2	TRBJ2-1	NA	TRBV18
CASSHEGYGYSYEQYF	TGTGCCAGCAGCCACGAGGGATACGGGTACTCCTACGAGCAGTACTTC	NA	TRBJ2-7	few	TRBV3-1
CASSGSPRGVSYEQYF	TGTGCCAGCAGTGGCAGCCCTAGGGGGGTCTCCTACGAGCAGTACTTC	NA	TRBJ2-7	NA	TRBV25-1
CASSLDAGGPYEQYF	TGCGCCAGCAGCTTGGATGCGGGAGGGCCGTACGAGCAGTACTTC	TRBD2	TRBJ2-7	NA	TRBV5-1
CASSQVSGLQYF	TGTGCCAGCAGCCAAGTGTCCGGACTACAGTACTTC	NA	TRBJ2-7	NA	TRBV3-1
CASSDSGPGETQYF	TGTGCCAGCAGTGATTCGGGACCGGGTGAGACCCAGTACTTC	NA	TRBJ2-5	NA	TRBV2
CASSRQGHANTEAFF	TGTGCCAGCAGCAGACAGGGTCACGCGAACACTGAAGCTTTCTTT	TRBD1	TRBJ1-1	NA	TRBV5-8
CAWRPSGSSTGELFF	TGTGCCTGGAGGCCTAGCGGGAGTTCGACCGGGGAGCTGTTTTTT	TRBD2	TRBJ2-2	NA	TRBV30
CASSLGLADEQYF	TGCGCCAGCAGCTTGGGACTAGCGGACGAGCAGTACTTC	TRBD2	TRBJ2-7	NA	TRBV5-1
CASSGGVKESYEQYF	TGTGCCAGCAGCGGAGGGGTTAAAGAATCCTACGAGCAGTACTTC	NA	TRBJ2-7	NA	TRBV7-2
CSARSPLAGVYNEQFF	TGCAGTGCTAGATCCCCTCTAGCGGGGGTTTACAATGAGCAGTTCTTC	TRBD2	TRBJ2-1	NA	TRBV20-1
CASSEGDPRPTDTQYF	TGTGCCAGCAGCGAGGGAGACCCGCGCCCCACAGATACGCAGTATTTT	NA	TRBJ2-3	many	TRBV7-9
CSVSAGEAFF	TGCAGCGTTTCGGCGGGTGAAGCTTTCTTT	NA	TRBJ1-1	NA	TRBV29-1
CASSEGVDYGYTF	TGCGCCAGCAGTGAGGGAGTTGACTATGGCTACACCTTC	NA	TRBJ1-2	few	TRBV10-1
CASSYHLLRANEQFF	TGTGCCAGCAGTTACCACCTATTGAGGGCCAATGAGCAGTTCTTC	NA	TRBJ2-1	NA	TRBV6-2/TRBV6-3
CASSLDRSTSYEQYF	TGTGCCAGCAGCTTAGATAGGTCGACTTCCTACGAGCAGTACTTC	NA	TRBJ2-7	NA	TRBV7-2
CASSVNTGTSYNEQFF	TGTGCCAGCAGTGTGAACACCGGGACATCCTACAATGAGCAGTTCTTC	NA	TRBJ2-1	NA	TRBV6-1
CASSARGAATDTQYF	TGTGCCAGCAGTGCTCGTGGGGCGGCCACAGATACGCAGTATTTT	NA	TRBJ2-3	few	TRBV6-4
CATSDGTGGFTQYF	TGTGCCACCAGTGACGGGACAGGGGGATTTACGCAGTATTTT	TRBD1	TRBJ2-3	NA	TRBV24-1
CASSSGPSSYNEQFF	TGTGCCAGCAGCTCCGGACCGAGCTCCTACAATGAGCAGTTCTTC	NA	TRBJ2-1	many	TRBV7-7
CAISKGQGYEQYF	TGTGCCATCAGTAAAGGACAGGGCTACGAGCAGTACTTC	TRBD1	TRBJ2-7	NA	TRBV10-3
CASSSPGPMTGGYTF	TGTGCCAGCAGTTCCCCTGGACCCATGACCGGGGGCTACACCTTC	NA	TRBJ1-2	NA	TRBV28
CASSTRDKPYNEQFF	TGTGCCAGCAGTACCCGGGACAAACCTTACAATGAGCAGTTCTTC	NA	TRBJ2-1	NA	TRBV12-3/TRBV12-4
CASSQRTSGFPYEQYF	TGTGCCAGCAGCCAGCGGACTAGCGGGTTTCCCTACGAGCAGTACTTC	TRBD2	TRBJ2-7	NA	TRBV14
CASAILGPYEQYF	TGTGCCAGCGCCATCTTAGGACCCTACGAGCAGTACTTC	NA	TRBJ2-7	few	TRBV28
CASSTSDKNQPQHF	TGTGCCAGCAGTACCTCGGACAAGAATCAGCCCCAGCATTTT	NA	TRBJ1-5	NA	TRBV12-3/TRBV12-4
CASSPSGGHYEQYF	TGTGCCAGCAGCCCTAGCGGGGGACACTACGAGCAGTACTTC	TRBD2	TRBJ2-7	NA	TRBV3-1
CASSPREVSNQPQHF	TGTGCCAGCTCACCGAGGGAGGTGAGCAATCAGCCCCAGCATTTT	NA	TRBJ1-5	NA	TRBV18
CASSQDPSPSAEQFF	TGCGCCAGCAGCCAAGATCCCTCCCCTAGCGCTGAGCAGTTCTTC	NA	TRBJ2-1	few	TRBV4-3
CASSLDRTGGEQFF	TGTGCCAGCAGCTTGGACAGGACCGGGGGTGAGCAGTTCTTC	NA	TRBJ2-1	few	TRBV5-6
CASIGGGNTIYF	TGTGCCAGCATCGGGGGAGGAAACACCATATATTTT	NA	TRBJ1-3	few	TRBV6-5
CSARGMTDTQYF	TGCAGTGCTAGGGGGATGACAGATACGCAGTATTTT	NA	TRBJ2-3	many	TRBV20-1
CSVGASEHTQYF	TGCAGCGTTGGGGCTAGCGAACATACGCAGTATTTT	NA	TRBJ2-3	NA	TRBV29-1